The sequence of this T cell receptor beta chain was determined in a study of metastatic and nonmetastatic thyroid tumors. Nobody among the patients had been given any treatment before thyroid surgery. Germline CDR1 reads MGHRA; CDR2 reads YSYEKL. After removal of 3 bases from V and 1 base from J, the junction contained 10 bases not matched to a gene. This CDR3 has 18 residues. MiXCR was used by TCRdb to re-call the PCR reads. The sample records about 40,000 clones, 16% being singletons. Sequenced material: blood. The receptor was derived from a female donor with papillary thyroid cancer or a benign thyroid nodule (not recorded which). Some clones in this sample may be carry-over from other donors' samples. This chain connects TRBV4-1 to TRBJ2-2; TRBD2 matches at 8 bases. This CDR3 reads CASSQRTSWGRNTGELFF. The DNA for the CDR3 is TGCGCCAGCAGCCAGCGGACTAGCTGGGGGCGGAACACCGGGGAGCTGTTTTTT.